The clone carrying this T cell receptor beta chain was seen many times. Its antigen is undetermined. CDR3 length equals 15 residues. With 4 bases removed from V and 4 bases from J, the gap between germline ends came to 14 bases. From germline, CDR1 is SGHTA and CDR2 FQGTGA. TCRbeta library construction was performed incorporating unique molecular identifiers. Each CDR3 protein gets one entry after TCRdb re-called the PCR reads with MiXCR. The table records around 300,000 distinct CDR3 sequences, roughly 8.2% of them present only once. The data are from a study of T-cell reconstitution after alpha-beta-depleted transplantation in children. Study results and limitations: Newly generated T cells supplied most T-cell counts and diversity one year post-transplant.

The receptor was isolated from a female patient aged 2 to 10 who had a stem cell transplant for Fanconi anemia, so the T cells may come from the graft donor. The V call is TRBV7-3, the J call TRBJ1-5; D is perhaps TRBD1 (6 bases). Sequenced here: peripheral blood, sampled 360 days after TCRalphabeta/CD19-depleted stem cell transplant. For the CDR3, the DNA is TGTGCCAGCAGCTGCTGGGGACATAGGAATCAGCCCCAGCATTTT. It is translated as CASSCWGHRNQPQHF.